Presented here are 14 T cell receptor beta chains from one specimen sequenced in a study of brain T cells in children with intractable seizures. Repertoires were generated with immunoSEQ multiplex PCR, while TCRdb's copy carries only in-frame clones and drops some. Counted here are tens of thousands of clones, 85% to 95% occurring once; the ten biggest clones make up approximately 1.4%. This specimen was peripheral blood, taken at surgery. All receptors come from a boy under three years old with tuberous sclerosis and intractable seizures.

V gene TRBV5-1 combines with J gene TRBJ2-7; 7 bases are shared with TRBD2. V gave up 5 bases and J gave up 5 bases; unmatched junction bases: 10. The CDR3 is 14 residues long. Germline lookup yields CDR1 SGHRS and CDR2 YFSETQ. CDR3 DNA sequence: TGCGCCAGCAGTAGTAGCGGGCTGATGGACGAGCAGTACTTC. It codes for CASSSSGLMDEQYF.

The chain has TRBV9 and TRBJ2-1; 9 bases fit TRBD2. CDR1 is SGDLS and CDR2 is YYNGEE in the germline V gene. Trimming removed 4 bases from V and 0 bases from J; junction bases left unmatched: 8. CDR3 length: 17 amino acids. For the CDR3, the DNA is TGTGCCAGCAGCTCAGCCATTAGCGGGAGCTCCTACAATGAGCAGTTCTTC. Translation: CASSSAISGSSYNEQFF.

The chain combines TRBV27 with TRBJ2-7; TRBD2 aligns across 8 bases. The CDR3 sequence is 13 residues long. Germline V CDR1 and CDR2: MNHEY, SMNVEV (reference sequence). After removal of 6 bases from V and 4 bases from J, the junction contained 5 bases not matched to a gene. This CDR3 reads CASRAPGGYEQYF. The CDR3 nucleotides read TGTGCCAGCAGAGCTCCGGGGGGGTACGAGCAGTACTTC.

The gene calls are TRBV5-6 and TRBJ2-5, with 7 bases that match TRBD1. This CDR3 contains 17 residues. Germline V CDR1 and CDR2: SGHDT, YYEEEE. With V trimmed by 2 bases and J by 1 base, 11 bases remained unmatched. The CDR3: CASSFSQGLGLQETQYF. The CDR3 DNA reads as TGTGCCAGCAGCTTCTCACAGGGGTTGGGGCTCCAAGAGACCCAGTACTTC.

The chain recombines TRBV5-4 with TRBJ2-3; D uncertain. Per the germline V gene, CDR1 is SGHNT and CDR2 is YYREEE (reference sequence). The CDR3 is made up of 17 amino acids. V gave up 3 bases and J gave up 2 bases, with 19 bases separating them. CDR3 coding DNA: TGTGCCAGCAGCTCAGGTCGAGGCCAGACACACACAGATACGCAGTATTTT. Protein product: CASSSGRGQTHTDTQYF.

The chain carries TRBV7-9 and TRBJ1-1; the D gene is possibly TRBD1 (5 bases). This CDR3 has 15 residues. Germline V gene lookup returns CDR1 SEHNR and CDR2 FQNEAQ (reference sequence). V shed 4 bases and J shed 5 bases, with 17 bases lying between them. The CDR3 DNA reads TGTGCCAGCAGCTCCGAAAGGGGAGGGCCTACTGAAGCTTTCTTT. Its translation: CASSSERGGPTEAFF.

The gene calls are TRBV19 and TRBJ1-5; D unclear. Trimming pared 5 bases from V and 1 base from J, leaving 12 bases between. The CDR3 extends over 15 amino acids. Germline loops: CDR1 LNHDA, CDR2 SQIVND (reference sequence). CDR3 region: CASSGPGGSNQPQHF. CDR3 coding DNA: TGTGCCAGTAGTGGCCCCGGAGGGAGCAATCAGCCCCAGCATTTT. Supplemented by reference TRBV19 and TRBJ1-5, the full variable domain reads DGGITQSPKYLFRKEGQNVTLSCEQNLNHDAMYWYRQDPGQGLRLIYYSQIVNDFQKGDIAEGYSVSREKKESFPLTVTSAQKNPTAFYLCASSGPGGSNQPQHFGDGTRLSIL.

The rearrangement links TRBV14 to TRBJ2-1, with 11 bases matching TRBD2. Looked up from germline, CDR1 is SGHDN and CDR2 is FVKESK. Trimming at V came to 0 bases and at J to 0 bases, leaving 13 bases not matched to a gene. The CDR3 has 21 amino acids. The CDR3 sequence is CASSQDLRLAGYGDSYNEQFF. CDR3 DNA: TGTGCCAGCAGCCAAGATTTACGACTAGCGGGATACGGGGACTCCTACAATGAGCAGTTCTTC.

The chain recombines TRBV12-3 or TRBV12-4 with TRBJ1-1; tentative D call: TRBD1 (6 bases). V was pared by 6 bases and J by 3 bases, with 11 bases between. This CDR3 comprises 13 residues. The CDR3 DNA follows: TGTGCCAGCAGCCATACAGGGCACACTGAAGCTTTCTTT. This codes for CASSHTGHTEAFF.

The chain is built from TRBV6-5 and TRBJ1-6; TRBD1 matches at 10 bases. Germline V gene sequence: CDR1 MNHEY, CDR2 SVGAGI. V gave up 6 bases and J gave up 11 bases; unmatched junction bases: 4. This CDR3 has 13 amino acids. The CDR3 loop is CASSRGQGPPLHF. The CDR3 DNA follows: TGTGCCAGCAGCCGGGGACAGGGGCCACCCCTCCACTTT.

The V call is TRBV7-9, the J call TRBJ1-6; D may be TRBD1 (6 bases). The V end lost 8 bases, the J end lost 5 bases, and 13 bases lay between the germline ends. Germline V gene sequence: CDR1 SEHNR, CDR2 FQNEAQ (reference sequence). The CDR3 consists of 14 residues. The CDR3 nucleotides are TGTGCCAGCGGCCGACAGGAGAATAATTCACCCCTCCACTTT. This translates into CASGRQENNSPLHF.

The V call is TRBV11-3, the J call TRBJ1-2; a weak D match, TRBD1 (6 bases). Trimming cost V 0 bases and J 8 bases, with 13 bases left between them. Per germline, CDR1 SGHNT and CDR2 YENEEA. The CDR3 is 14 amino acids. The CDR3 loop is CASSLERGHFGYTF. As DNA, the CDR3 is TGTGCCAGCAGCTTAGAGCGGGGGCACTTCGGCTACACCTTC. Together with reference TRBV11-3 and TRBJ1-2, the CDR3 gives the full variable domain: EAGVVQSPRYKIIEKKQPVAFWCNPISGHNTLYWYLQNLGQGPELLIRYENEEAVDDSQLPKDRFSAERLKGVDSTLKIQPAELGDSAVYLCASSLERGHFGYTFGSGTRLTVV.

This CDR3 reads CASSSSTALGAGANVLTF. The CDR3 nucleotides read TGTGCCAGCTCATCCTCGACAGCCTTGGGGGCTGGGGCCAACGTCCTGACTTTC. The gene calls are TRBV18 and TRBJ2-6; the D gene could be TRBD1 or TRBD2 (5 bases each). V lost 5 bases and J lost 2, with 19 bases in between. Germline V CDR1 and CDR2: KGHSH, LQKENI. The CDR3 sequence is 18 residues long.

The gene calls are TRBV21-1 and TRBJ1-5. TRBV21-1 is marked as a pseudogene. The CDR3 is 13 amino acids. The chain's CDR3 is CASCRARGQPQHF. CDR3 DNA sequence: TGTGCCAGTTGCCGCGCTCGAGGGCAGCCCCAGCATTTT.